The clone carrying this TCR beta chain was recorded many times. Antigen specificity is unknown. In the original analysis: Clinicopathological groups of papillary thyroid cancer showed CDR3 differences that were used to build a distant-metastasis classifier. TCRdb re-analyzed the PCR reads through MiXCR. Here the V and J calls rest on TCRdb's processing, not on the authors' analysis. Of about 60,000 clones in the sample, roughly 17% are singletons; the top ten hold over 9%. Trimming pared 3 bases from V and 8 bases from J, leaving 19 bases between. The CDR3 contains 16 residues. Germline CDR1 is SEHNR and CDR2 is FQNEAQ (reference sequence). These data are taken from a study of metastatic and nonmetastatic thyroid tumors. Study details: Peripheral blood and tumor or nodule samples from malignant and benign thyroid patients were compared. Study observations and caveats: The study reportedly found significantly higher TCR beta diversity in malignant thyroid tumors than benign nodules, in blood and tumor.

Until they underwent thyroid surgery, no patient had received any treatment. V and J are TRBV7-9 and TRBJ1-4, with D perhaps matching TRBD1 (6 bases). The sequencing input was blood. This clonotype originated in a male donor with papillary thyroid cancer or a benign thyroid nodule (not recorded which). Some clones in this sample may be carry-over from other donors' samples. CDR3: CASSLTVQGVLEKLFF. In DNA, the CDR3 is TGTGCCAGCAGCTTGACCGTACAGGGAGTCTTGGAAAAACTGTTTTTT.